The clone carrying this T cell receptor (beta chain) was counted a few times. Antigen specificity is unknown. V shed 8 bases and J shed 7 bases, with 19 bases lying between them. The CDR3 totals 14 residues. Germline loops: CDR1 SGDLS, CDR2 YYNGEE. The record originates from a study of human T cells and chemical hapten exposure. Study context: Minor pooled library volume differences mainly drove per-sample TCR yield variation. Study-wide points: Higher patch test scores went with higher counts of PT1 expanded TCRs.

The library tagged individual cDNA molecules with unique molecular identifiers. Original handling: Sample-level TCR yields exhibited a median of approximately 88,000, with a range of 23,224 to 690,600. TCRdb reanalysed the RACE reads using MiXCR and keeps one entry per CDR3 protein. The V and J calls and clone size are TCRdb's, not the authors'. In the table there are under 100,000 distinct CDR3 sequences, roughly 10% of which are singletons. Time point specified: patch test 2, 6 weeks after DPC sensitization. Treatment reported: therapeutic diphenylcyclopropenone sensitization with weekly scalp DPC.

The chain combines TRBV9 with TRBJ1-5; tentatively, D is TRBD1 (5 bases). The receptor was isolated from a woman in her twenties or thirties with alopecia areata. Some clones in this sample may be carry-over from other donors' samples. The input for sequencing was whole blood, taken in connection with sensitization to the hapten diphenylcyclopropenone (DPC). The CDR3 loop reads CASSQGRGNQPQHF. The CDR3 nucleotides are TGTGCCAGTTCGCAGGGAAGGGGAAACCAGCCCCAGCATTTT. The full variable domain, with the rest looked up from reference TRBV9 and TRBJ1-5, is DSGVTQTPKHLITATGQRVTLRCSPRSGDLSVYWYQQSLDQGLQFLIQYYNGEERAKGNILERFSAQQFPDLHSELNLSSLELGDSALYFCASSQGRGNQPQHFGDGTRLSIL.